This passage covers 14 T cell receptor beta chains from one sample sequenced in a study of cytomegalovirus exposure and HLA in healthy donors (dated by TCRdb to the late 2010s). Library generation was performed with the immunoSEQ multiplex PCR assay. The multiplex PCR relied on a mix of 60 forward primers for TCR Vbeta segments and 13 reverse primers for TCR Jbeta segments. TCRdb provides this immuneACCESS table in a form limited to in-frame rearrangements. Some clones are lacking; in checked studies, under half of them reflect an unresolved V gene, and why the rest are absent is not known. The sample table records under 130,000 clones; around 79% of these occur just once. The top ten clonotypes cover about 3.1% of the sample. The sample taken for sequencing was PBMCs. These receptors were taken from a woman in her 40s in good health and CMV-seronegative.

V and J are TRBV7-7 and TRBJ1-5; 10 bases line up with TRBD1. Trimming at V came to 6 bases and at J to 5 bases, leaving 10 bases not matched to a gene. This CDR3 contains 16 residues. Germline CDR1 reads SSHAT; CDR2 reads FNYEAQ (reference sequence). CDR3 sequence: CASSSRQGATHQPQHF. The CDR3 coding sequence is TGTGCCAGCAGTTCTCGACAGGGGGCCACCCATCAGCCCCAGCATTTT.

As regards this clone: An end of the junction differs from the germline gene, which may be a read error. The chain joins TRBV7-9 to TRBJ1-2, with a weak D call TRBD1 (5 bases). This CDR3 region has 14 residues. Germline V lookup: CDR1 SEHNR, CDR2 FQNEAQ (reference sequence). CDR3 DNA sequence: TGTTCCAGCTCCCAAATTCAGGGCGCGGATGGCTACACCTTC. Translation gives CSSSQIQGADGYTF. The full variable domain, rest sourced from reference TRBV7-9 and TRBJ1-2, is DTGVSQNPRHKITKRGQNVTFRCDPISEHNRLYWYRQTLGQGPEFLTYFQNEAQLEKSRLLSDRFSAERPKGSFSTLEIQRTEQGDSAMYLCSSSQIQGADGYTFGSGTRLTVV.

This rearrangement joins TRBV12-5 to TRBJ1-1; tentatively, D is TRBD1 (5 bases). The CDR3 runs 14 residues. Germline V gene data show CDR1 as LGHNT and CDR2 as FRNRAP. Trimming took off 3 bases at V and 5 bases at J, with 13 bases between the two ends. The CDR3 coding sequence is TGTGCTAGTGGTTTAGGAGGGGCGAGGACTGAAGCTTTCTTT. Translated, it gives CASGLGGARTEAFF.

The chain carries TRBV18 and TRBJ2-5; weak D call: TRBD1 (5 bases). V shed 6 bases and J shed 4 bases, with 12 bases lying between them. The V gene's germline CDR1 is KGHSH and CDR2 LQKENI. This CDR3 is 13 amino acids long. The CDR3 DNA reads TGTGCCAGCTCCAGGGCCGTCGGAGAGACCCAGTACTTC. Translating it yields CASSRAVGETQYF.

As regards this clone: A junction end diverges from the germline sequence, so it may reflect a read error. The genes are TRBV28 and TRBJ1-1, with 7 nucleotides matching TRBD1. This CDR3 has 14 residues. The V gene's germline CDR1 is MDHEN and CDR2 SYDVKM. DNA for the CDR3: TGTGCCAGCAGTAGAGACAGGGAGAACATTGAAGCTTTCTTT. Its protein product is CASSRDRENIEAFF.

The chain combines TRBV7-9 with TRBJ2-1; TRBD2 is a possible D gene (6 bases). In germline, CDR1 is SEHNR, CDR2 FQNEAQ (reference sequence). The length of the CDR3 is 13 residues. Trimming cost V 1 base and J 9 bases, with 10 bases left between them. The CDR3 sequence: CASSLVEEGEQFF. In DNA, the CDR3 is TGTGCCAGCAGCTTAGTCGAGGAGGGTGAGCAGTTCTTC.

The rearrangement uses TRBV28 and TRBJ1-4; 10 bases align to TRBD1. V lost 6 bases and J lost 0; bases outside the gene matches: 7. Germline assignment: CDR1 MDHEN and CDR2 SYDVKM. CDR3 length: 17 residues. CDR3 loop: CASRGGGTGATNEKLFF. CDR3 coding DNA: TGTGCCAGCAGGGGCGGGGGGACAGGGGCAACTAATGAAAAACTGTTTTTT.

On this clone: Relative to the germline gene, one junction end is altered; a read error may explain this. The chain carries TRBV7-9 and TRBJ2-7, with TRBD2 identical over 13 bases. Germline V lookup: CDR1 SEHNR, CDR2 FQNEAQ (reference sequence). This CDR3 region has 15 residues. This chain's CDR3 is CSSSRGTSGNYEQYF. In DNA, the CDR3 is TGTTCCAGCAGCCGAGGGACTAGCGGGAACTACGAGCAGTACTTC.

The rearrangement joins TRBV2 to TRBJ2-2; TRBD1 might be the D (5 bases). V was cut by 8 bases and J by 2 bases, with 12 bases left in between. CDR1 is SNHLY, CDR2 FYNNEI, per germline. This CDR3 is built from 14 residues. This CDR3 is CASWKDTNTGELFF. CDR3 nucleotide sequence: TGTGCCAGCTGGAAGGACACCAACACCGGGGAGCTGTTTTTT.

The CDR3 DNA reads TGTGCCAGCAGTACCTTCTCCTTGACTAGCCCCAATGAGCAGTTCTTC. It yields the protein CASSTFSLTSPNEQFF. The rearrangement uses TRBV11-2 and TRBJ2-1; 7 bases are shared with TRBD2. CDR3 length: 16 amino acids. Germline assignment: CDR1 SGHAT and CDR2 FQNNGV. J gave up 6 bases and V 6 bases, and 14 bases lay outside the gene matches.

This chain connects TRBV4-3 to TRBJ2-1; tentative D call: TRBD1 (5 bases). Deletions cut 1 base from V and 0 bases from J, with 19 bases between. The germline CDR1 and CDR2 sequences are LGHNA and YSLEER. The CDR3 consists of 19 residues. The chain's CDR3 is CASSQGTGPLHLSYNEQFF. CDR3 nucleotide sequence: TGCGCCAGCAGCCAAGGTACAGGACCGTTGCACCTCTCCTACAATGAGCAGTTCTTC.

V and J are TRBV6-5 and TRBJ1-2; TRBD1 matches at 8 bases. The CDR3 consists of 14 residues. Germline V gene sequence: CDR1 MNHEY, CDR2 SVGAGI. After removal of 4 bases from V and 4 bases from J, the junction contained 5 bases not matched to a gene. The CDR3 sequence is CASSSDRGAYGYTF. In DNA, the CDR3 is TGTGCCAGCAGTTCAGACAGGGGAGCCTATGGCTACACCTTC.

The rearrangement uses TRBV10-2 and TRBJ2-2; 15 bases match TRBD2. V gave up 4 bases and J gave up 7 bases; unmatched junction bases: 7. The V gene's germline CDR1 is WSHSY and CDR2 SAAADI. The CDR3 loop spans 17 amino acids. The CDR3 DNA follows: TGCGCCAGCAGTGTCCCGGGACTAGCGGGAGGAGGCGGGGAGCTGTTTTTT. This translates into CASSVPGLAGGGGELFF.

The gene calls are TRBV5-4 and TRBJ2-7; 8 bases line up with TRBD2. Germline CDR1 reads SGHNT; CDR2 reads YYREEE (reference sequence). The length of the CDR3 is 13 residues. The V and J ends lost 0 bases and 9 bases, in that order; junction bases with no gene match: 5. The CDR3 sequence is CASSLGGGGTQYF. CDR3 DNA: TGTGCCAGCAGCTTGGGCGGCGGGGGGACGCAGTACTTC.